Below, 6 T cell receptor beta chains from the same sample are listed, as sequenced in a study of radiotherapy plus CTLA-4 blockade in lung cancer. Generated by immunoSEQ multiplex PCR, the TCRdb table keeps only in-frame clones and is missing some. Here the sample spans some 94,000 clones, 82% being singletons. The input for sequencing was peripheral blood, taken from a patient treated with radiotherapy plus ipilimumab. The source of these receptors is a human donor with non-small cell lung cancer that progressed on radiotherapy plus ipilimumab.

This chain links TRBV6-5 with TRBJ2-7, with D unclear. In germline, CDR1 is MNHEY, CDR2 SVGAGI. This CDR3 contains 14 residues. V lost 2 bases, J lost 2 bases, and 10 bases lay in between. This CDR3 reads CASSYLLGTYEQYF. The CDR3 nucleotides are TGTGCCAGCAGTTACCTACTGGGGACCTACGAGCAGTACTTC.

The rearrangement uses TRBV29-1 and TRBJ2-5; TRBD2 matches 12 bases. V lost 6 bases to trimming and J lost 4 bases; unmatched junction nucleotides: 3. The CDR3 totals 13 residues. Germline-derived CDR1 and CDR2 are SQVTM and ANQGSEA. DNA for the CDR3: TGCAGCGTGACTAGCGGGAGTTTAGAGACCCAGTACTTC. The encoded protein is CSVTSGSLETQYF.

The CDR3 region has the DNA TGTGCCAGCAGCGGGGGGGGACAGGGCCAAGAGACCCAGTACTTC. This sequence encodes CASSGGGQGQETQYF. The chain has TRBV5-4 and TRBJ2-5; 9 bases fit TRBD1. The CDR3 is made up of 15 amino acids. Germline V gene data show CDR1 as SGHNT and CDR2 as YYREEE (reference sequence). J lost 1 base, V lost 4 bases, and 5 bases had no gene match.

Notes on this clone: The identical CDR3 is also encoded by other nucleotide sequences in the sample. CDR3 region: CASSLGGLGEKLFF. In nucleotides, the CDR3 is TGTGCCAGCAGTTTGGGGGGCCTTGGTGAAAAACTGTTTTTT. The rearrangement joins TRBV28 to TRBJ1-4; D perhaps matches TRBD1 (6 bases). Germline CDR1 is MDHEN and CDR2 is SYDVKM. V was pared by 3 bases and J by 7 bases, with 12 bases between. CDR3 length equals 14 residues.

The V call is TRBV18, the J call TRBJ2-5; 10 bases are a match to TRBD1. CDR1 and CDR2 (germline): KGHSH, LQKENI. Losses at the gene ends were 2 bases for V and 5 bases for J; bases not matched to a gene: 8. The CDR3 length is 16 residues. The CDR3 sequence: CASSPDDRGLGETQYF. CDR3 DNA sequence: TGTGCCAGCTCACCAGACGACAGGGGGCTTGGCGAGACCCAGTACTTC.

The rearrangement links TRBV23-1 to TRBJ1-4; TRBD1 matches at 8 bases. TRBV23-1 is placed among ORFs of uncertain function. Germline trimming cut 10 bases from V and 9 bases from J; bases unmatched to any gene: 16. This CDR3 has 15 residues. The CDR3 nucleotides read TGCGCCATGAGTCACTTGGACAGGGCGGGGAAAAAACTGTTTTTT. Translating gives CAMSHLDRAGKKLFF.